The TCR beta chain described here comes from a study of T cell responses to AZD1222 COVID-19 vaccine. General study findings and limits: After two AZD1222 doses, spike-specific TCR breadth and depth rose versus day 0. Repertoires were obtained only post-peak T cell response. Of the AZD1222 recipients, only 5 to 7 were seropositive at baseline.

Second-dose recipients at about 4 or about 12 weeks were treated as one pooled group. Assay used: immunoSEQ multiplex PCR; TCRdb lists only in-frame clones, some missing. The sample lists approximately 150,000 clones, roughly 86% occurring once. V was shortened by 5 bases and J by 8 bases, with 6 bases between the two germline ends. This CDR3 comprises 11 residues. Looked up from germline, CDR1 is SEHNR and CDR2 is FQNEAQ (reference sequence). A remark on this clone: Its specificity is unknown. Other DNA sequences of this sample code for an identical CDR3.

The sequenced sample was peripheral blood, obtained 28 days after the second AZD1222 dose. This sequence joins TRBV7-9 and TRBJ2-2; no clear D gene. The sequence was collected from an adult who received the AZD1222 COVID-19 vaccine. This CDR3 is CASSPTGELFF. CDR3 sequence (DNA): TGTGCCAGCAGCCCCACGGGGGAGCTGTTTTTT.